These 5 T cell receptor beta chains were sequenced from one sample in a study of cytomegalovirus exposure and HLA in healthy donors. The primer mix had 60 Vbeta and 13 Jbeta primers. Profiled with immunoSEQ multiplex PCR; TCRdb holds only in-frame clones, not every one. Among approximately 130,000 clones, over 60% were seen once, and the ten largest hold around 3.6%. The sequenced sample was PBMCs. The receptor set was obtained from a man aged 30-40 years in good health and CMV-seronegative.

This chain connects TRBV5-1 to TRBJ2-7; 11 bases fit TRBD2. With V trimmed by 4 bases and J by 1 base, 4 bases remained unmatched. The CDR3 consists of 15 residues. CDR1 is SGHRS and CDR2 is YFSETQ in the germline V gene. The CDR3 DNA follows: TGCGCCAGCAGCACCACTAGCGGGAGTTCCTACGAGCAGTACTTC. Translating it yields CASSTTSGSSYEQYF. Using reference TRBV5-1 and TRBJ2-7 for the parts outside the CDR3, the full variable domain is KAGVTQTPRYLIKTRGQQVTLSCSPISGHRSVSWYQQTPGQGLQFLFEYFSETQRNKGNFPGRFSGRQFSNSRSEMNVSTLELGDSALYLCASSTTSGSSYEQYFGPGTRLTVT.

V and J are TRBV6-1 and TRBJ2-7; 9 positions match TRBD1. Looked up from germline, CDR1 is MNHNS and CDR2 is SASEGT. The ends lost 3 bases at V and 9 bases at J; junction bases unmatched: 12. This CDR3 has 15 residues. The CDR3 DNA sequence: TGTGCCAGCAGTGAGACGGGACAGGGTGGAATCCGGCAGTACTTC. Encoded protein: CASSETGQGGIRQYF.

The CDR3 DNA is TGTGCCACAAGGGGTAGGGACACCGGGGAGCTGTTTTTT. Protein product: CATRGRDTGELFF. J is TRBJ2-2 and V is TRBV28, with TRBD1 as a possible D gene (5 bases). The CDR3 loop spans 13 amino acids. V dropped 10 bases and J dropped 3 bases, with 12 bases sitting between them. From germline, CDR1 is MDHEN and CDR2 SYDVKM.

The J gene is TRBJ2-2, the V gene TRBV5-4; 13 bases line up with TRBD2. V gave up 4 bases and J gave up 7 bases; unmatched junction bases: 7. The CDR3 runs 16 residues. Germline CDR1 is SGHNT and CDR2 is YYREEE (reference sequence). As DNA, the CDR3 is TGTGCCAGCAGCCTTACTAGCGGGGGGGCCATCGGGGAGCTGTTTTTT. It is translated as CASSLTSGGAIGELFF.

The chain carries TRBV18 and TRBJ1-1; no definite D call. The CDR3 consists of 13 residues. From germline, CDR1 is KGHSH and CDR2 LQKENI. The V end was cut by 5 bases, the J end by 1 base, with 8 bases between. This CDR3 reads CASSLNKNTEAFF. CDR3 DNA sequence: TGTGCCAGCTCATTGAACAAGAACACTGAAGCTTTCTTT.